The rows below give T cell receptor beta chains drawn from one sample of a study of memory CD4+ T cells and cytomegalovirus serostatus. Using immunoSEQ multiplex PCR, the repertoire was profiled, and TCRdb retains in-frame clones only, with some absent. The table shows about 50,000 clones, with around 77% occurring only once. Sequencing was done on a sample of memory CD4+ T cells from blood. The receptors were gathered from an adult in good health and CMV-seronegative. The CDR3 runs from the conserved cysteine through the conserved F or W. A D gene is named only where the DNA matches it firmly. Clone sizes are given selectively: once, few, many, or a class where the clone is expanded.

d_call	clone_size	v_call	j_call	cdr3_aa	cdr3_nt
TRBD1	NA	TRBV15	TRBJ2-7	CATSREIGFLPGTGGYEQYF	TGTGCCACCAGCAGAGAGATTGGGTTCTTACCGGGGACAGGGGGTTACGAGCAGTACTTC
TRBD2	NA	TRBV18	TRBJ2-7	CASSPGTSGGEQYF	TGTGCCAGCTCACCCGGGACTAGCGGCGGCGAGCAGTACTTC
NA	NA	TRBV5-1	TRBJ1-1	CASSTPENTEAFF	TGCGCCAGCAGCACCCCAGAAAACACTGAAGCTTTCTTT
TRBD2	NA	TRBV7-2	TRBJ2-5	CASSSQGGGTQETQYF	TGTGCCAGCAGCTCCCAAGGCGGGGGGACCCAAGAGACCCAGTACTTC
NA	few	TRBV29-1	TRBJ2-7	CSTLSGFEQYF	TGCAGCACCCTATCGGGCTTCGAGCAGTACTTC
NA	NA	TRBV6-5	TRBJ1-1	CASTPVPNTEAFF	TGTGCCAGCACCCCTGTCCCGAACACTGAAGCTTTCTTT
TRBD1	NA	TRBV10-3	TRBJ2-7	CAISDSPGQGAYEQYF	TGTGCCATCAGTGATTCTCCGGGACAGGGGGCCTACGAGCAGTACTTC
NA	NA	TRBV27	TRBJ2-5	CASTPQETQYF	TGTGCCAGCACCCCCCAAGAGACCCAGTACTTC
NA	NA	TRBV19	TRBJ2-3	CASSNPGTSTDTQYF	TGTGCCAGTAGTAATCCGGGGACCAGCACAGATACGCAGTATTTT
TRBD1	NA	TRBV20-1	TRBJ2-7	CSATTGYEQYF	TGCAGTGCCACGACAGGGTACGAGCAGTACTTC
TRBD1	NA	TRBV19	TRBJ1-2	CASTLTGGASNGYTF	TGTGCCAGTACCTTGACAGGGGGCGCTTCAAATGGCTACACCTTC
TRBD2	NA	TRBV6-1	TRBJ2-4	CASSDLSGGVKNIQYF	TGTGCCAGCAGTGATCTGTCCGGGGGGGTGAAAAACATTCAGTACTTC
NA	NA	TRBV2	TRBJ2-7	CASSGGTVGYEQYF	TGTGCCAGCAGCGGGGGGACAGTGGGCTACGAGCAGTACTTC
NA	NA	TRBV30	TRBJ2-5	CAWSGTGGQETQYF	TGTGCCTGGAGCGGAACTGGCGGACAAGAGACCCAGTACTTC
TRBD1	once	TRBV6-5	TRBJ2-7	CASSRGQGGYEQYF	TGTGCCAGCAGTCGGGGACAGGGGGGCTACGAGCAGTACTTC
TRBD1	NA	TRBV6-6	TRBJ2-7	CASSDPGTGTYEQYF	TGTGCCAGCAGTGACCCCGGGACAGGTACCTACGAGCAGTACTTC
NA	NA	TRBV6-1	TRBJ2-2	CASSVVGNTGELFF	TGTGCCAGCAGTGTCGTAGGGAACACCGGGGAGCTGTTTTTT
NA	few	TRBV7-2	TRBJ2-3	CASSLVAGTGTDTQYF	TGTGCCAGCAGCTTAGTAGCCGGGACTGGCACAGATACGCAGTATTTT
NA	NA	TRBV11-3	TRBJ2-2	CASSPQQGTGGAGELFF	TGTGCCAGCAGCCCGCAACAGGGTACCGGAGGGGCCGGGGAGCTGTTTTTT
NA	NA	TRBV11-2	TRBJ2-1	CASRDLDNEQFF	TGTGCCAGCAGGGATCTAGACAATGAGCAGTTCTTC
TRBD1	NA	TRBV19	TRBJ1-2	CAGLRTGENYGYTF	TGTGCCGGTCTTAGGACAGGGGAGAACTATGGCTACACCTTC
TRBD1	NA	TRBV5-1	TRBJ2-2	CASSSLGQGDTGELFF	TGCGCCAGCAGCTCCCTGGGACAGGGGGACACCGGGGAGCTGTTTTTT